The 12 T cell receptor beta chains below were found in one sample sequenced in a study of shared clonotypes between healthy human individuals. Sequenced by immunoSEQ multiplex PCR; TCRdb stores in-frame clones only, minus some. This sample yields under 1,100,000 clones, of which roughly 80% are seen a single time; 1.4% belongs to the top ten. The specimen was memory CD4+ T cells sorted from blood. Documented subset: CD45RA-negative fraction. Receptor source: a young man in good health.

The V gene is TRBV18, the J gene TRBJ1-5; D gene uncertain. Trimming left V 4 bases short and J 6 bases short, with 13 bases between. Germline assignment: CDR1 KGHSH and CDR2 LQKENI. CDR3 length: 14 amino acids. The DNA for the CDR3 is TGTGCCAGCTCACTCAACACCGGTTCTCAGCCCCAGCATTTT. It codes for CASSLNTGSQPQHF.

The rearrangement joins TRBV19 to TRBJ2-3; D uncertain. Germline values: CDR1 LNHDA, CDR2 SQIVND (reference sequence). The germline V and J ends were trimmed by 0 bases and 2 bases, with 18 bases remaining between them. The CDR3 runs to 18 residues. The CDR3 coding sequence is TGTGCCAGTAGTATAGAATTAATGAAGGGCCGAACCACAGATACGCAGTATTTT. Its translation: CASSIELMKGRTTDTQYF.

The chain carries TRBV29-1 and TRBJ2-7, with 10 bases that match TRBD1. Trimming at V came to 5 bases and at J to 3 bases, leaving 4 bases not matched to a gene. The length of the CDR3 is 13 residues. Germline-derived CDR1 and CDR2 are SQVTM and ANQGSEA. The CDR3 DNA reads as TGCAGCGTTTACCGGGACAGGGGCTACGAGCAGTACTTC. Protein: CSVYRDRGYEQYF.

This sequence joins TRBV7-2 and TRBJ2-1; the match to TRBD2 covers 10 bases. CDR1 is SGHTA, CDR2 FQGNSA, per germline. CDR3 length: 14 residues. J gave up 6 bases and V 4 bases, and 3 bases lay outside the gene matches. The CDR3 coding sequence is TGTGCCAGCAGCTACGGACTAGCGGCCAATGAGCAGTTCTTC. This gives the protein CASSYGLAANEQFF.

Points on this clone: The sample holds other DNA sequences that translate to the same CDR3. This rearrangement joins TRBV7-9 to TRBJ2-3, with 7 bases lining up with TRBD2. The V gene end was trimmed by 2 bases and the J gene end by 4 bases; junction bases not matched to a gene: 3. The CDR3 runs 14 residues. CDR1 SEHNR and CDR2 FQNEAQ come from the germline V gene (reference sequence). The CDR3 spells CASSLLGGADTQYF. For the CDR3, the DNA is TGTGCCAGCAGCTTATTGGGGGGGGCAGATACGCAGTATTTT.

This clone has only one observation. The chain couples TRBV7-2 to TRBJ2-1; 15 bases match TRBD2. Germline V gives CDR1 SGHTA, CDR2 FQGNSA. The CDR3 runs to 15 residues. V lost 5 bases to trimming and J lost 8 bases; unmatched junction nucleotides: 4. The CDR3, as DNA: TGTGCCAGCAGCCGGACTAGCGGGAGGGCCGATGAGCAGTTCTTC. Amino acid sequence: CASSRTSGRADEQFF.

The gene calls are TRBV21-1 and TRBJ1-4. TRBV21-1 is recorded as a pseudogene. This CDR3 is 17 amino acids long. CDR3 in amino acids: CASSKEAKGWENEKLFF. DNA for the CDR3: TGTGCCAGCAGCAAAGAAGCGAAGGGATGGGAGAATGAAAAACTGTTTTTT.

The chain combines TRBV2 with TRBJ1-1; possibly TRBD1 for D (6 bases). The CDR3 loop spans 14 amino acids. Germline V gives CDR1 SNHLY, CDR2 FYNNEI. Between the trimmed V and J ends, which lost 4 bases and 0 bases, there was a span of 9 bases. The CDR3 sequence is CASSGTVLNTEAFF. DNA for the CDR3: TGTGCCAGCAGTGGGACAGTACTGAACACTGAAGCTTTCTTT.

This clone was seen just once. This chain uses TRBV21-1 with TRBJ2-2; the table's D call, TRBD1, was not checked against the DNA. TRBV21-1 is termed a pseudogene. There are 18 residues in the CDR3. In DNA form, the CDR3 reads TGTGCCAGCATCGAACGAGTCCAACAGGGGGCGAACACCGGGGAGCTGTTTTTT. Translating it yields CASIERVQQGANTGELFF.

The chain combines TRBV6-5 with TRBJ2-5; 9 nucleotides line up with TRBD1. This CDR3 spans 13 amino acids. Germline V CDR1 and CDR2: MNHEY, SVGAGI. The V and J ends lost 4 bases and 6 bases, in that order; junction bases with no gene match: 3. CDR3 amino acids: CASSSGTGKTQYF. The CDR3 coding sequence is TGTGCCAGCAGTTCCGGGACAGGGAAGACCCAGTACTTC.

This clone was observed a few times. This chain joins TRBV30 and TRBJ1-1; 7 bases fit TRBD1. The V gene end was trimmed by 3 bases and the J gene end by 4 bases; junction bases not matched to a gene: 2. This CDR3 has 12 residues. CDR1 and CDR2 from the germline V gene are GTSNPN and SVGIG (reference sequence). Here the CDR3 DNA reads TGTGCCTGGAGCCAGGGGGTCACTGAAGCTTTCTTT. Its protein is CAWSQGVTEAFF.

The chain joins TRBV6-1 to TRBJ1-5; tentatively, D is TRBD1 (5 bases). Germline V lookup: CDR1 MNHNS, CDR2 SASEGT. The CDR3 runs 15 residues. V lost 3 bases to trimming and J lost 5 bases, with 14 bases between them. The DNA for the CDR3 is TGTGCCAGCAGTGATGATGGCAGGGTCGATCAGCCCCAGCATTTT. Protein product: CASSDDGRVDQPQHF.